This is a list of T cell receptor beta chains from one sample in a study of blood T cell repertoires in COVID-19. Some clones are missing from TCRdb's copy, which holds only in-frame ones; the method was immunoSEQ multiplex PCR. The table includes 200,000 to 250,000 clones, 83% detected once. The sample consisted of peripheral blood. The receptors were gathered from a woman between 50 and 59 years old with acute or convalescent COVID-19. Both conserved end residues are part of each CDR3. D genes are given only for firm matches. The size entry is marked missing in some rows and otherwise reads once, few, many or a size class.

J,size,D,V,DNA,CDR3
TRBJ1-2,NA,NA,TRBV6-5,TGTGCCAGCAGTTACCGGAGAACTCGGGGTCATGGCTACACCTTC,CASSYRRTRGHGYTF
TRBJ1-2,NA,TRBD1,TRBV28,TGTGCCAGCAGTCTCGGGACAGGGGGCGCGTTTGGCTACACCTTC,CASSLGTGGAFGYTF
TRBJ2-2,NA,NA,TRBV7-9,TGTGCCAGCCCATCAGGGGACCCCGGGGAGCTGTTTTTT,CASPSGDPGELFF
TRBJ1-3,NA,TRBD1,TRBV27,TGTGCCAGCAGCCCTACGGACAGGGGTCCCTTCTTCTCTGGAAACACCATATATTTT,CASSPTDRGPFFSGNTIYF
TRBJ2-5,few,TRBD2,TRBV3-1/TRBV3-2,TGTGCCAGCAGCCAGCCTCGCGTGGGGGGGGGAGAGACCCAGTACTTC,CASSQPRVGGGETQYF
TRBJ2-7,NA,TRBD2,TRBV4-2,TGTGCCAGCAGTTCACACACGGGAGGGGCAGGGGAGCAGTACTTC,CASSSHTGGAGEQYF
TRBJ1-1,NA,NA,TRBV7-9,TGTGCCAGCAGCTTAGTACTAGCCACTGAAGCTTTCTTT,CASSLVLATEAFF
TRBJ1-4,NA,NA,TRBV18,TGTGCCAGCTCACCCAGATCAACTAATGAAAAACTGTTTTTT,CASSPRSTNEKLFF
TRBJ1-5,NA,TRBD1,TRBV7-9,TGTGCCAGCAGCTTAGGGACAGGGGGTAGCAATCAGCCCCAGCATTTT,CASSLGTGGSNQPQHF
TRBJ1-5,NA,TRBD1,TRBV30,TGTGCCTGGAGTTTCGGGACAGGGCATCAGCCCCAGCATTTT,CAWSFGTGHQPQHF
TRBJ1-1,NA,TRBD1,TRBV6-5,TGTGCCAGCAGTTTCCAGACAGGGGCCAGCACTGAAGCTTTCTTT,CASSFQTGASTEAFF
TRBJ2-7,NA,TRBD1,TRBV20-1,TGCAGTGCTAGTACACAGGGGTTTCGGGAGCAGTACTTC,CSASTQGFREQYF
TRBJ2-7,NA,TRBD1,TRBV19,TGTGCCAGTAGTATAGGGGACAGGGTCAGCTACGAGCAGTACTTC,CASSIGDRVSYEQYF
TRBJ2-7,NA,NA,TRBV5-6,TGTGCCAGCAGCTTTTACGCAGGGGCGCGGTACGAGCAGTACTTC,CASSFYAGARYEQYF
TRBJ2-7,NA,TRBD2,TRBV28,TGTGCCAGCAGGGGGGCGGAGGCGGGAGGCTTCTACGAGCAGTACTTC,CASRGAEAGGFYEQYF
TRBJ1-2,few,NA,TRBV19,TGTGCCAGTAGTACCACGGCTCTCTCTTTCCAGGGTGGTTCTGGCTACACCTTC,CASSTTALSFQGGSGYTF
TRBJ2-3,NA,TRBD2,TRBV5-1,TGCGCCAGCAGCTTCACTTCTAGCGGGGGGCCCCCAGATACGCAGTATTTT,CASSFTSSGGPPDTQYF
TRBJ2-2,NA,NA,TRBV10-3,TGTGCCATCACGACAAACTTCGAGGGCGGGGAGCTGTTTTTT,CAITTNFEGGELFF
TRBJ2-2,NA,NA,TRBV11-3,TGTGCCAGCAGCTCGGACAGGAACACCGGGGAGCTGTTTTTT,CASSSDRNTGELFF
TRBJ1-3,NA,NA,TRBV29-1,TGCAGCGTTCCGGGACACGAAAACACCATATATTTT,CSVPGHENTIYF
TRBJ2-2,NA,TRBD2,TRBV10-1,TGCGCCAGCAGTGAGTCGGGCGGGAGGACCTCGAACACCGGGGAGCTGTTTTTT,CASSESGGRTSNTGELFF
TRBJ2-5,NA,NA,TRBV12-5,TGTGCTAGTGGTTTGGGATATACAGGTGCTGAGACCCAGTACTTC,CASGLGYTGAETQYF
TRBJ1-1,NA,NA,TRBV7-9,TGTGCCAGCAGCCTACTATGGGTATCGAACACTGAAGCTTTCTTT,CASSLLWVSNTEAFF
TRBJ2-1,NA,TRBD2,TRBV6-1,TGTGCCAGCAGTCCCCTAGCGGGAGTGAGTAATGAGCAGTTCTTC,CASSPLAGVSNEQFF
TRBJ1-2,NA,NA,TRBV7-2,TGTGCCAGCAGCTTATATGGCACAGGAACATATGGCTACACCTTC,CASSLYGTGTYGYTF
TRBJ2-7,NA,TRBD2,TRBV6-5,TGTGCCAGCAAAAACGGACTAGCGGGGGTATACGAGCAGTACTTC,CASKNGLAGVYEQYF
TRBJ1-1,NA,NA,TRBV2,TGTGCCAGCAGTGAAGCGCTTCTGGGGGCCACTGAAGCTTTCTTT,CASSEALLGATEAFF
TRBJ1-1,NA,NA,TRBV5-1,TGCGCCAGCAGCTTGATAGACAGCAGGACTGAAGCTTTCTTT,CASSLIDSRTEAFF
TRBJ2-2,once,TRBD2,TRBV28,TGTGCCAGCACCAGAGCGGGAGTCTACGGCGGGGAGCTGTTTTTT,CASTRAGVYGGELFF
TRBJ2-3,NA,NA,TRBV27,TGTGCCAGCAGTTTAGAGGGACTGGCGATGTCCCCAGATACGCAGTATTTT,CASSLEGLAMSPDTQYF
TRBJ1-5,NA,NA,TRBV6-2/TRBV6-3,TGTGCCAGCAGTTACAGGAGGGCTGATCAGCCCCAGCATTTT,CASSYRRADQPQHF
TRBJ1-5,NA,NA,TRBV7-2,TGTGCCAGCAGCTTCGGGTTCAATCAGCCCCAGCATTTT,CASSFGFNQPQHF
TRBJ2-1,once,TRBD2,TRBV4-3,TGCGCCAGCAGCCAAGTATTAGCGGGGGGGCATGAGCAGTTCTTC,CASSQVLAGGHEQFF
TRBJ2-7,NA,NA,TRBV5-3,TGTGCCAGAAGCGGCCGAGCGTACGAGCAGTACTTC,CARSGRAYEQYF
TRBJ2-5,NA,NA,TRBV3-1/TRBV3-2,TGTGCCAGCAGCCCACGACATAACCAAGAGACCCAGTACTTC,CASSPRHNQETQYF
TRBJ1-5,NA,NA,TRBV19,TGTGCCAGTAGACCTCATCATGGGGAGTACAATCAGCCCCAGCATTTT,CASRPHHGEYNQPQHF
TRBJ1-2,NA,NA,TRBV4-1,TGCGCCAGCAGCCAAGGGCCAGGCACTTATGGCTACACCTTC,CASSQGPGTYGYTF
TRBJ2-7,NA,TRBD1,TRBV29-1,TGCAGCGTTGACTCCGGGACAGGGGCCTCAGAGCAGTACTTC,CSVDSGTGASEQYF
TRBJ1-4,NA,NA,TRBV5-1,TGCGCCAGCAGCCCACAGAGTAAGAATGAAAAACTGTTTTTT,CASSPQSKNEKLFF
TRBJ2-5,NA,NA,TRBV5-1,TGCGCCAGCAGCTTGGGGAGGGCGGAGACCCAGTACTTC,CASSLGRAETQYF
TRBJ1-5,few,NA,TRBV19,TGTGCCAGTAGTGAAGGGACACAGTATAGCAATCAGCCCCAGCATTTT,CASSEGTQYSNQPQHF
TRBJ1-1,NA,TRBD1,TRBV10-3,TGTGCCATCAGTGAGCCACAGGGGGCTACTGAAGCTTTCTTT,CAISEPQGATEAFF
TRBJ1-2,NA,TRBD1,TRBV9,TGTGCCAGCAGCCAGCAGGACAGGGCGCCGGGTGGCTACACCTTC,CASSQQDRAPGGYTF
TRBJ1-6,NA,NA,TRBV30,TGTGCCTGGAGTGGCCCCGGGAGCTCCTATAATTCACCCCTCCACTTT,CAWSGPGSSYNSPLHF
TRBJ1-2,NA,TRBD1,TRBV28,TGTGCCAGCAGTTCCCGGGACAGGGTCGTGCTTAACTATGGCTACACCTTC,CASSSRDRVVLNYGYTF
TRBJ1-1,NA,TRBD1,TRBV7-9,TGTGCCAGCACCTATACCCGGGACAGTGAAGCTTTCTTT,CASTYTRDSEAFF
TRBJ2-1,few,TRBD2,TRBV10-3,TGTGCCATCAGTGAGTCTGGACTAGCGGGAGCGGGCTCCTACAATGAGCAGTTCTTC,CAISESGLAGAGSYNEQFF
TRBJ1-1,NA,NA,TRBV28,TGTGCCATCCAGAACACTGAAGCTTTCTTT,CAIQNTEAFF
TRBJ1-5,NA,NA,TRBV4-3,TGCGCCAGCAGCCAAGATCTCGGCGGGGCGTCTCAGCCCCAGCATTTT,CASSQDLGGASQPQHF
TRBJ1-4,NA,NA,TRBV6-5,TGTGCCAGCCAGGGGAGAACTAATGAAAAACTGTTTTTT,CASQGRTNEKLFF
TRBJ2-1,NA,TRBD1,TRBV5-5,TGTGCCAGCAGCGGGACAGGGGCTTACACTGAGCAGTTCTTC,CASSGTGAYTEQFF
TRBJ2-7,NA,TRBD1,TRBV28,TGTGCCAGCAGGATCCGGGACAGATACGAGCAGTACTTC,CASRIRDRYEQYF
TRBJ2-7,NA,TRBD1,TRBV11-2,TGTGCCAGCAGCCCCGCCGGGACAGGGGTTCGTGAGCAGTACTTC,CASSPAGTGVREQYF
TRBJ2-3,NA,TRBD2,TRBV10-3,TGTGCCATCAGCCTGAGGACTAGCGGGGGGGACACAGATACGCAGTATTTT,CAISLRTSGGDTDTQYF
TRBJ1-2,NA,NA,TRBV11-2,TGTGCCAGCAGCTTAGATCCGTCAATTGGGGGCGGCTACACCTTC,CASSLDPSIGGGYTF
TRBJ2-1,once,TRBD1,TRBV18,TGTGCCAGCTCACCGCGGACAGGGGGCTCCATCGATGAGCAGTTCTTC,CASSPRTGGSIDEQFF
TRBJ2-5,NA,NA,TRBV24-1,TGTGCCACCAGTATCGTTTCTAAGCGCGGAGAGACCCAGTACTTC,CATSIVSKRGETQYF
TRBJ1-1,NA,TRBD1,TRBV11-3,TGTGCCAGCAGCTCGCGCGGGACAGCTGAAGCTTTCTTT,CASSSRGTAEAFF
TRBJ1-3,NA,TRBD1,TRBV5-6,TGTGCCAGCAGCTCAGGGACAGAATTAAGCCCTGGAAACACCATATATTTT,CASSSGTELSPGNTIYF
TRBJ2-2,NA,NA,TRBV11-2,TGTGCCAGCAGCCTACAGCCTAACACCGGGGAGCTGTTTTTT,CASSLQPNTGELFF